Following are 22 T cell receptor beta chains from one sample sequenced in a study of shared clonotypes between healthy human individuals. TCRdb's table, derived via immunoSEQ multiplex PCR, lists solely in-frame clones and lacks some. The sample lists 600,000 to 800,000 clones; 55% to 80% were seen once. Input material: memory CD4+ T cells sorted from blood. The subset denotes: CD45RA-negative fraction. Receptors were obtained from a woman in her twenties or thirties in good health.

This sequence joins TRBV5-1 and TRBJ2-4, with 14 bases matching TRBD2. The germline gives CDR1 SGHRS, CDR2 YFSETQ. The CDR3 loop spans 17 amino acids. V was pared by 4 bases and J by 8 bases, with 11 bases of the junction left unmatched. In DNA, the CDR3 is TGCGCCAGCAGCGTGACTAGCGGGAGGGCCGGAAGAGACATTCAGTACTTC. Translating it yields CASSVTSGRAGRDIQYF.

This clone was detected ten times or more. Other DNA sequences in the same sample also yield this CDR3. The CDR3 region is CAWSGTEDQPQHF. Here the CDR3 DNA reads TGTGCCTGGAGCGGGACAGAAGATCAGCCCCAGCATTTT. The chain couples TRBV30 to TRBJ1-5, with 7 bases matching TRBD1. The trim removed 3 bases at V and 5 bases at J, leaving 4 bases unmatched. The V gene's germline CDR1 is GTSNPN and CDR2 SVGIG (reference sequence). This CDR3 contains 13 residues.

This clone was counted a single time. The V and J genes are TRBV4-1 and TRBJ1-3; D remains ambiguous. With 3 bases removed from V and 0 bases from J, the gap between germline ends came to 9 bases. This CDR3 has 15 amino acids. Germline V lookup: CDR1 MGHRA, CDR2 YSYEKL. This chain's CDR3 is CASSQVWTSGNTIYF. For the CDR3, the DNA is TGCGCCAGCAGCCAGGTCTGGACCTCTGGAAACACCATATATTTT.

The chain links TRBV28 to TRBJ1-2; TRBD1 matches at 8 bases. The germline V gene has CDR1 MDHEN and CDR2 SYDVKM. This CDR3 region has 14 residues. The junction had 7 bases not matched to a gene; V was cut back by 6 bases and J by 4 bases. CDR3 bases: TGTGCCAGCAGCACAGCCCAGGGGGCCTATGGCTACACCTTC. Translating it yields CASSTAQGAYGYTF.

The chain couples TRBV7-2 to TRBJ1-4; TRBD1 is a possible D gene (6 bases). The CDR3 consists of 14 residues. Per germline, CDR1 SGHTA and CDR2 FQGNSA. V shed 5 bases and J shed 7 bases, with 14 bases lying between them. This CDR3 reads CASSLEQGSEKLFF. DNA for the CDR3: TGTGCCAGCAGCCTAGAACAGGGTAGTGAAAAACTGTTTTTT.

This chain connects TRBV7-9 to TRBJ1-2, with a tentative D call TRBD1 (5 bases). V was shortened by 2 bases and J by 7 bases, with 11 bases between the two germline ends. This CDR3 comprises 13 residues. The V gene's germline CDR1 is SEHNR and CDR2 FQNEAQ (reference sequence). CDR3 in amino acids: CASSLTGAGGYTF. As DNA, the CDR3 is TGTGCCAGCAGCTTAACAGGTGCCGGTGGCTACACCTTC.

This clone was found many times. The chain is built from TRBV21-1 and TRBJ2-7; the table's D call TRBD2 went unverified against the DNA. TRBV21-1 is shown as a pseudogene. This CDR3 region has 15 residues. The CDR3 protein is CASSKDSLAGSEQYF. The CDR3 DNA reads as TGTGCCAGCAGCAAAGACTCCCTAGCGGGTTCCGAGCAGTACTTC.

This clone was observed a handful of times. The same CDR3 arises from other DNA sequences in this sample as well. The genes are TRBV5-1 and TRBJ2-7; D is possibly TRBD1 (5 bases). Looked up from germline, CDR1 is SGHRS and CDR2 is YFSETQ. V gave up 2 bases and J gave up 3 bases, with 9 bases separating them. The CDR3 has 13 residues. CDR3 coding DNA: TGCGCCAGCAGCTTCGGACATAACTACGAGCAGTACTTC. Protein sequence: CASSFGHNYEQYF.

The chain employs TRBV6-1 and TRBJ1-5, with 7 bases lining up with TRBD1. V trimming: 5 bases; J trimming: 5 bases; junction bases outside the gene matches: 6. The CDR3 is 14 amino acids. The germline V gene has CDR1 MNHNS and CDR2 SASEGT. CDR3 loop: CASSREGGDQPQHF. The CDR3 DNA sequence: TGTGCCAGCAGTCGGGAAGGGGGCGATCAGCCCCAGCATTTT.

Comment on this clone: In the same sample, other DNA sequences code for this CDR3. The chain carries TRBV4-1 and TRBJ2-1, with 9 bases fitting TRBD2. Losses at the gene ends were 0 bases for V and 3 bases for J; bases not matched to a gene: 3. This CDR3 is 16 amino acids long. CDR1 and CDR2 from the germline V gene are MGHRA and YSYEKL. CDR3 loop: CASSQDVTSGYNEQFF. The CDR3 bases are TGCGCCAGCAGCCAAGACGTGACTAGCGGCTACAATGAGCAGTTCTTC.

The chain carries TRBV5-4 and TRBJ2-3; weak D call: TRBD2 (5 bases). V lost 10 bases, J lost 0 bases, and 9 bases lay in between. This CDR3 is 12 amino acids long. CDR1 and CDR2 from the germline V gene are SGHNT and YYREEE (reference sequence). The CDR3 loop is CAGSGSTDTQYF. CDR3 coding DNA: TGTGCCGGGAGCGGAAGCACAGATACGCAGTATTTT.

The chain employs TRBV2 and TRBJ2-5; possible D gene TRBD2, 6 bases. The CDR3 is 12 amino acids. The germline gives CDR1 SNHLY, CDR2 FYNNEI. The germline V and J ends were trimmed by 6 bases and 5 bases, with 10 bases remaining between them. CDR3 sequence (DNA): TGTGCCAGCAGCCCTCGGGGGGAGACCCAGTACTTC. It is translated as CASSPRGETQYF.

The gene calls are TRBV6-6 and TRBJ2-7, with a possible D match to TRBD1 (6 bases). Deletions cut 7 bases from V and 3 bases from J, with 19 bases between. The CDR3 covers 15 residues. Germline V gene lookup returns CDR1 MNHNY and CDR2 SVGAGI (reference sequence). DNA of the CDR3: TGTGCCAGCACCCTTGAACAGGGCCTAGGCTACGAGCAGTACTTC. Protein sequence: CASTLEQGLGYEQYF.

This clone was detected only a few times. The V and J genes are TRBV2 and TRBJ1-1; D might be TRBD1 (5 bases). V lost 2 bases, J lost 0 bases, and 16 bases lay in between. Per germline, CDR1 SNHLY and CDR2 FYNNEI. This CDR3 has 17 amino acids. CDR3 nucleotides: TGTGCCAGCAGTGAAAAGCAGGGACGGCTTATGAACACTGAAGCTTTCTTT. Translation: CASSEKQGRLMNTEAFF.

In regard to this clone: Its ends do not fully match the called genes, so a read error is possible. Additional DNA sequences in this sample encode the identical CDR3. The chain combines TRBV11-3 with TRBJ2-5; D perhaps matches TRBD1 (5 bases). Germline values: CDR1 SGHNT, CDR2 YENEEA. This CDR3 is 13 amino acids long. Written as DNA, the CDR3 is TGTGCCAGCTGGGGCCGAACCACTGAGACCCAATACTTC. Its protein product is CASWGRTTETQYF.

Regarding this clone: This likely traces to a read error, being one base from a far larger clone. The chain employs TRBV5-1 and TRBJ1-5; D is undetermined. Germline CDR1 is SGHRS and CDR2 is YFSETQ. The germline V and J ends were trimmed by 0 bases and 3 bases, with 7 bases remaining between them. The CDR3 contains 14 residues. This CDR3 is CASSLDSNNQPQHF. In DNA form, the CDR3 reads TGCGCCAGCAGCTTGGACAGCAACAATCAGCCCCAGCATTTT.

Note on this clone: A read error may account for a junction end that differs from germline. The chain recombines TRBV5-8 with TRBJ2-5; D gene uncertain. The germline gives CDR1 SGHTS, CDR2 YDEGEE. The CDR3 runs 14 residues. CDR3 DNA sequence: TGTGCCAGCACCTTGGGTCTGGAAGGGGAGACCCAGTACTTC. Protein sequence: CASTLGLEGETQYF. Filled out from reference TRBV5-8 and TRBJ2-5, the complete variable domain reads EAGVTQSPTHLIKTRGQQATLRCSPISGHTSVYWYQQALGLGLQFLLWYDEGEERNRGNFPPRFSGRQFPNYSSELNVNALELEDSALYLCASTLGLEGETQYFGPGTRLLVL.

This chain links TRBV10-1 with TRBJ1-2, with D unresolved. Per the germline V gene, CDR1 is WNHNN and CDR2 is SYGVQD (reference sequence). The CDR3 loop spans 14 amino acids. V was clipped by 0 bases and J by 5 bases, with 10 bases between them. Here the CDR3 reads CASSESTANYGYTF. The CDR3 region has the DNA TGCGCCAGCAGTGAGTCGACGGCAAATTATGGCTACACCTTC.

This rearrangement joins TRBV10-3 to TRBJ2-1; D possibly corresponds to TRBD1 (6 bases). Trimming shortened V by 0 bases and J by 1 base, and 16 bases separated the two germline ends. In germline, CDR1 is ENHRY, CDR2 SYGVKD. The CDR3 loop spans 18 amino acids. The CDR3 loop reads CAISESGQGSYSYNEQFF. The CDR3 DNA is TGTGCCATCAGTGAGTCCGGCCAGGGGAGCTATTCCTACAATGAGCAGTTCTTC.

The sample holds a few counts of this clone. The chain employs TRBV2 and TRBJ2-5; maybe TRBD2 (7 bases). Germline values: CDR1 SNHLY, CDR2 FYNNEI. The CDR3 length is 14 residues. Trimming shortened V by 5 bases and J by 5 bases, and 15 bases separated the two germline ends. The CDR3 DNA follows: TGTGCCAGCAGTCACAGGGCCGGGGGGGAGACCCAGTACTTC. This sequence encodes CASSHRAGGETQYF.

V gene TRBV7-2 combines with J gene TRBJ2-3; unclear D gene. The CDR3 is 12 residues long. Germline-derived CDR1 and CDR2 are SGHTA and FQGNSA. The V end was cut by 5 bases, the J end by 6 bases, with 9 bases between. The CDR3 DNA reads TGTGCCAGCAGCGAGACTCGCGATACGCAGTATTTT. Translated: CASSETRDTQYF.

V gene TRBV19 combines with J gene TRBJ2-1; D possibly uses TRBD1 or TRBD2 (5 bases each). The V end was cut by 5 bases, the J end by 0 bases, with 11 bases between. CDR3 length: 15 residues. Germline V gene data show CDR1 as LNHDA and CDR2 as SQIVND (reference sequence). CDR3 protein: CASSERDDSYNEQFF. The CDR3 DNA reads as TGTGCCAGTAGTGAACGGGACGACTCCTACAATGAGCAGTTCTTC.